These T cell receptor beta chains were read from a single sample in a study of blood T cell repertoires in COVID-19. Clones were sequenced by immunoSEQ multiplex PCR, and TCRdb holds only the in-frame ones, with some missing. The sample includes approximately 210,000 clones, roughly nine tenths seen only once; the top ten take 0.7% to 0.95%. The sequenced sample consisted of peripheral blood. The source is a woman in her sixties or seventies with acute or convalescent COVID-19. Each CDR3 is given with its conserved first and last residue. The D gene is left open where the match is weak. Clone size is given for some rows only: seen once, a few or many times, or a class if the clone is expanded.

size: -
D: -
J: TRBJ2-7
V: TRBV10-1
CDR3: CASSTGYEQYF
DNA: TGCGCCAGCAGTACAGGCTACGAGCAGTACTTC

size: -
D: -
J: TRBJ1-4
V: TRBV5-1
CDR3: CASSLLREDKLFF
DNA: TGCGCCAGCAGCTTGTTAAGGGAGGATAAGTTGTTTTTT

size: -
D: -
J: TRBJ2-6
V: TRBV19
CDR3: CASTTGANVLTF
DNA: TGTGCCAGTACAACTGGGGCCAACGTCCTGACTTTC

size: -
D: TRBD1
J: TRBJ1-4
V: TRBV27
CDR3: CASSSHDRARLFF
DNA: TGTGCCAGCAGTTCACACGACAGGGCGAGACTGTTTTTT

size: -
D: TRBD2
J: TRBJ2-1
V: TRBV6-4
CDR3: CASSRLVGGSGDEQFF
DNA: TGTGCCAGCAGTCGACTCGTAGGCGGGAGTGGGGATGAGCAGTTCTTC

size: -
D: -
J: TRBJ1-5
V: TRBV19
CDR3: CACRDNNQPQHF
DNA: TGTGCCTGCCGGGACAACAATCAGCCCCAGCATTTT

size: -
D: -
J: TRBJ2-1
V: TRBV7-2
CDR3: CASSSGGTLGNEQFF
DNA: TGTGCCAGCAGCTCAGGGGGGACGCTAGGTAATGAGCAGTTCTTC

size: -
D: -
J: TRBJ1-1
V: TRBV7-8
CDR3: CASSLVSGMNTEAFF
DNA: TGTGCCAGCAGCTTAGTTTCGGGGATGAACACTGAAGCTTTCTTT

size: -
D: -
J: TRBJ1-2
V: TRBV5-4
CDR3: CASSSGYYGYTF
DNA: TGTGCCAGCAGCTCGGGGTACTATGGCTACACCTTC

size: -
D: -
J: TRBJ2-7
V: TRBV23-1
CDR3: CASSQARTLPYEQYF
DNA: TGCGCCAGCAGTCAAGCCCGAACTCTACCCTACGAGCAGTACTTC

size: -
D: TRBD1
J: TRBJ1-2
V: TRBV27
CDR3: CASSLARQGARANYGYTF
DNA: TGTGCCAGCAGTTTAGCCCGACAGGGGGCGCGGGCTAACTATGGCTACACCTTC

size: -
D: TRBD1
J: TRBJ1-2
V: TRBV4-1
CDR3: CASSQEGQGAQGYTF
DNA: TGCGCCAGCAGCCAAGAGGGACAGGGGGCTCAAGGCTACACCTTC

size: -
D: -
J: TRBJ2-2
V: TRBV18
CDR3: CASSPQWGRATGELFF
DNA: TGTGCCAGCTCACCCCAGTGGGGGCGCGCCACCGGGGAGCTGTTTTTT

size: -
D: TRBD1
J: TRBJ2-7
V: TRBV6-5
CDR3: CASSYNRGPYEQYF
DNA: TGTGCCAGCAGTTACAACAGGGGGCCCTACGAGCAGTACTTC

size: -
D: -
J: TRBJ2-1
V: TRBV29-1
CDR3: CSVEDAGSEQFF
DNA: TGCAGCGTTGAAGATGCGGGGAGTGAGCAGTTCTTC

size: -
D: TRBD1
J: TRBJ2-5
V: TRBV6-5
CDR3: CASRVTGVETQYF
DNA: TGTGCCAGCAGGGTCACAGGGGTCGAGACCCAGTACTTC

size: -
D: -
J: TRBJ1-1
V: TRBV5-8
CDR3: CASSFQGGVTEAFF
DNA: TGTGCCAGCAGCTTTCAGGGAGGTGTCACTGAAGCTTTCTTT

size: -
D: TRBD1
J: TRBJ1-2
V: TRBV5-6
CDR3: CASSRQGGYGYTF
DNA: TGTGCCAGCAGCAGACAGGGAGGTTATGGCTACACCTTC

size: -
D: -
J: TRBJ1-5
V: TRBV6-5
CDR3: CASSKGGSGNQPQHF
DNA: TGTGCCAGCTCCAAGGGAGGGAGCGGCAATCAGCCCCAGCATTTT

size: -
D: -
J: TRBJ2-3
V: TRBV5-4
CDR3: CASIKQGGITDTQYF
DNA: TGTGCCAGCATCAAACAGGGGGGGATCACAGATACGCAGTATTTT

size: few
D: -
J: TRBJ1-5
V: TRBV5-8
CDR3: CASSGGSYQPQHF
DNA: TGTGCCAGCAGTGGTGGTAGTTATCAGCCCCAGCATTTT

size: -
D: TRBD2
J: TRBJ2-5
V: TRBV2
CDR3: CASTGTSGGFQETQYF
DNA: TGTGCCAGCACCGGTACTAGCGGGGGGTTCCAAGAGACCCAGTACTTC

size: -
D: -
J: TRBJ2-7
V: TRBV6-5
CDR3: CASSYSGPGLDEQYF
DNA: TGTGCCAGCAGTTACTCGGGCCCAGGACTGGACGAGCAGTACTTC